A selection of T cell receptor beta chains follows, all from one sample in a study of T cells in Graves' hyperthyroidism and ophthalmopathy. TCRdb itself ran the multiplex PCR reads through MiXCR, one entry per CDR3 protein. This table has approximately 560,000 distinct CDR3 sequences, more than 15% appearing once. Sequencing used blood. The receptors derive from a young woman with Graves' hyperthyroidism. The CDR3 runs from the conserved cysteine through the conserved F or W. D genes are given only for firm matches. The size field is filled for only some rows; it gives once, few, many or a size class.

V	D	size	J	DNA	CDR3
TRBV2	-	many	TRBJ1-5	TGTGCCAGCACGAGCCGAGTTGGCAATCAGCCCCAGCATTTT	CASTSRVGNQPQHF
TRBV20-1	-	many	TRBJ1-1	TGCAGTGCTAGAGAAGACAGGAACACTGAAGCTTTCTTT	CSAREDRNTEAFF
TRBV3-1	-	many	TRBJ2-7	TGTGCCAGCAGACACTTGGGGGCAGGAGACGACTCCTACGAGCAGTACTTC	CASRHLGAGDDSYEQYF
TRBV6-1	-	many	TRBJ1-5	TGTGCCAGCAGGCCCGAGATCATTAGCAATCAGCCCCAGCATTTT	CASRPEIISNQPQHF
TRBV28	-	many	TRBJ1-5	TGTGCCAGCAGTTTAGAGGGTACCGAAATCAATCAGCCCCAGCATTTT	CASSLEGTEINQPQHF
TRBV20-1	TRBD2	-	TRBJ2-1	TGCAGTGCTTCCCTTCTTGGGCTAGCGGGATACAATGAGCAGTTCTTC	CSASLLGLAGYNEQFF
TRBV29-1	TRBD1	many	TRBJ2-3	TGCAGCGCAGGAGCCGGGACAGGGGACCCAGATACGCAGTATTTT	CSAGAGTGDPDTQYF
TRBV15	-	many	TRBJ1-2	TGTGCCACCAGCCCCTCCCGCCCAATAGGGGAGGGCTACACCTTC	CATSPSRPIGEGYTF
TRBV20-1	-	many	TRBJ2-2	TGCAGTGCTAGAGCTCTGAACACCGGGGAGCTGTTTTTT	CSARALNTGELFF
TRBV28	TRBD1	many	TRBJ2-1	TGTGCCGCCGGACAGGGGGCTTGGAATGAGCAGTTCTTC	CAAGQGAWNEQFF
TRBV7-2	-	few	TRBJ2-7	TGTGCCAGCAGCTTCCGGGAGACCTCCTACGAGCAGTACTTC	CASSFRETSYEQYF
TRBV6-1	TRBD1	many	TRBJ2-7	TGTGCCAGCACCGGGACAGGGTACTACGAGCAGTACTTC	CASTGTGYYEQYF
TRBV7-9	-	few	TRBJ1-3	TGTGCCAGCAGCACCAGGGTATCTGGAAACACCATATATTTT	CASSTRVSGNTIYF
TRBV28	TRBD2	many	TRBJ2-7	TGTGCCAGCAGCCTGAGCGGGAGGGCCGACGAGCAGTACTTC	CASSLSGRADEQYF
TRBV6-2/TRBV6-3	TRBD1	few	TRBJ2-7	TGTGCCATTTCCCTAACAGGGGGCGTCGGGGAGCAGTACTTC	CAISLTGGVGEQYF
TRBV11-2	TRBD2	many	TRBJ2-3	TGTGCCAGCAGCTTAAGGTACCTAGCGGGAGGAGGCACAGATACGCAGTATTTT	CASSLRYLAGGGTDTQYF
TRBV6-5	TRBD1	many	TRBJ2-6	TGTGCCAGCAGTTCCGCATCGAGAGGGGGCCTCTCTGGGGCCAACGTCCTGACTTTC	CASSSASRGGLSGANVLTF
TRBV6-6	-	many	TRBJ2-5	TGTGCCAGCAGTTACTCATTTGGCACAGCTCAAGAGACCCAGTACTTC	CASSYSFGTAQETQYF
TRBV5-5	-	-	TRBJ2-2	TGTGCCAGCAGCTTAGAAGCGGAACGGTGGAAGCTGTTTTTT	CASSLEAERWKLFF
TRBV7-9	TRBD2	-	TRBJ2-1	TGTGCCAGCAGCTCAAAAACTCTAGCGGGAGCTTACAATGAGCAGTTCTTC	CASSSKTLAGAYNEQFF
TRBV5-4	-	few	TRBJ2-1	TGTGCCAGCAGCACGTCACTAGTTAATGAGCAGTTCTTC	CASSTSLVNEQFF
TRBV2	TRBD1	-	TRBJ1-1	TGTGCCAGCACCGAAATACAGGGGCGGTTGGCTTTCTTT	CASTEIQGRLAFF
TRBV7-9	-	many	TRBJ2-5	TGTGCCAGCAGCTTACAAGGGAAACAAGAGACCCAGTACTTC	CASSLQGKQETQYF
TRBV10-3	-	few	TRBJ1-2	TGTGCCATCAGTGAGTCAGGAGGGAACAGTGGCTACACCTTC	CAISESGGNSGYTF
TRBV20-1	-	many	TRBJ2-7	TGCAGTGCTAGACCCCAGGACTACGAGCAGTACTTC	CSARPQDYEQYF
TRBV6-1	-	many	TRBJ1-5	TGTGCCAGCAGTGAAAGGGGGGGGCCCCAGCATTTT	CASSERGGPQHF
TRBV24-1	TRBD1	few	TRBJ2-3	TGTGCCACCAGTGATTTCCGAGGGGGCGGCACAGATACGCAGTATTTT	CATSDFRGGGTDTQYF
TRBV15	-	few	TRBJ2-7	TGTGCCACCAGCTTAACGACAGGTGGTTACGAGCAGTACTTC	CATSLTTGGYEQYF
TRBV28	-	few	TRBJ2-3	TGTGCCAGCAGTTTAAGACAGCTAGGGGCAGATACGCAGTATTTT	CASSLRQLGADTQYF
TRBV28	TRBD2	many	TRBJ2-1	TGTGCCAGCAGTTCCGATTTTGGGACTATGCGTTCGTGGGAGCAGTTCTTC	CASSSDFGTMRSWEQFF
TRBV11-3	-	many	TRBJ2-7	TGTACCAGCAGCTTAGTACCGACTGAGCAGTACTTC	CTSSLVPTEQYF
TRBV20-1	TRBD2	many	TRBJ2-7	TGCAGTGTCCCGGGGCGCGGGGGAGAGCAGTACTTC	CSVPGRGGEQYF
TRBV20-1	-	many	TRBJ2-7	TGCAGTACCAAGACGTACGAGCAGTACTTC	CSTKTYEQYF
TRBV11-2	TRBD1	many	TRBJ2-4	TGTGCCAGCAGCTTAGGGACAGGGCTAATTGGCATTCAGTACTTC	CASSLGTGLIGIQYF
TRBV20-1	TRBD1	many	TRBJ2-1	TGCAGTGCTACCAGGACAGGAGGCAATGAGCAGTTCTTC	CSATRTGGNEQFF
TRBV3-1	TRBD2	many	TRBJ2-2	TGTGCCAGCAGCCACTGGGGAGGGAACGGGGAGCTGTTTTTT	CASSHWGGNGELFF
TRBV11-1	TRBD1	many	TRBJ2-2	TGTGCCAGCAGCTTAGGGGGGACAGGGCTGAACGCGGACACCGGGGAGCTGTTTTTT	CASSLGGTGLNADTGELFF
TRBV12-3/TRBV12-4	-	many	TRBJ1-1	TGTGCCAGCAGTTTAGCCTATAACACCAGGGACAACACTGAAGCTTTCTTT	CASSLAYNTRDNTEAFF
TRBV5-1	TRBD1	many	TRBJ2-1	TGCGCCAGCAGCTTGAGACAGGGTATGGGGTCCGGTGAGCAGTTCTTC	CASSLRQGMGSGEQFF
TRBV25-1	TRBD1	-	TRBJ1-4	TGTGCCAGCAGTGAGCAGACAGGGGGCTTTGCAAAACTGTTTTTT	CASSEQTGGFAKLFF
TRBV9	-	few	TRBJ2-3	TGTGCCAGCAGCGTAGGATTAGGGGGGAGAAGCAGCACAGATACGCAGTATTTT	CASSVGLGGRSSTDTQYF
TRBV20-1	TRBD2	-	TRBJ2-7	TGCAGTGCTAGCCCGGGACTAGCGGCATACGAGCAGTACTTC	CSASPGLAAYEQYF
TRBV4-1	-	-	TRBJ2-7	TGCGCCAGCAGCCAAGGGTCGCTAAGTGGAAAGTACGAGCAGTACTTC	CASSQGSLSGKYEQYF
TRBV20-1	TRBD1	few	TRBJ2-7	TGCAGTGCTGAGACAGGGGCCTACGAGCAGTACTTC	CSAETGAYEQYF
TRBV29-1	TRBD1	many	TRBJ1-1	TGCAGCGTGCGGGACAGTCTATTTGGTGGGAACACTGAAGCTTTCTTT	CSVRDSLFGGNTEAFF
TRBV30	-	many	TRBJ1-3	TGTGCCGGAACTTGGCCTAACACCATATATTTT	CAGTWPNTIYF
TRBV14	-	many	TRBJ2-1	TGTGCCAGCAGCCAAGCCGCCGAGCAGTTCTTC	CASSQAAEQFF
TRBV11-1	-	many	TRBJ1-2	TGTGCCAGCAGCCCTAGGGTGGCTAACTATGGCTACACCTTC	CASSPRVANYGYTF